The 18 T cell receptor beta chains below all came from one sample that was sequenced in a study of cytotoxic CD8 clonotypes in ibrutinib-treated CLL. Measured with immunoSEQ multiplex PCR; TCRdb has only the in-frame clones, and not every one. The sample shows over 130,000 clones, 65% to 85% of them seen only once. The specimen was PBMCs, collected after 36 months of ibrutinib treatment. These receptors all stem from a human donor with chronic lymphocytic leukemia.

J is TRBJ2-7 and V is TRBV2; D is unresolved. CDR3 length: 10 amino acids. The germline CDR1 and CDR2 sequences are SNHLY and FYNNEI. V was pared by 4 bases and J by 7 bases, with 5 bases between. The CDR3 here is CASSVREQYF. The CDR3 DNA is TGTGCCAGCAGTGTTAGGGAGCAGTACTTC.

Turning to this clone: Other DNA sequences in this sample translate to the same CDR3. The rearrangement joins TRBV4-1 to TRBJ1-2; D remains unclear. The germline V gene encodes CDR1 MGHRA and CDR2 YSYEKL. The CDR3 runs to 13 residues. Trimming cost V 1 base and J 2 bases, with 5 bases left between them. CDR3 loop: CASSQVGNYGYTF. In DNA, the CDR3 is TGCGCCAGCAGCCAAGTGGGCAACTATGGCTACACCTTC.

The rearrangement uses TRBV7-9 and TRBJ2-1, with a tentative D call TRBD2 (5 bases). There are 16 residues in the CDR3. The germline gives CDR1 SEHNR, CDR2 FQNEAQ (reference sequence). V was pared by 7 bases and J by 5 bases, with 21 bases between. This CDR3 is CASTLVRRSKDNEQFF. The CDR3 DNA reads as TGTGCCAGCACCTTGGTCCGGAGGAGTAAGGACAATGAGCAGTTCTTC. The complete variable domain, with remaining parts taken from reference TRBV7-9 and TRBJ2-1, reads DTGVSQNPRHKITKRGQNVTFRCDPISEHNRLYWYRQTLGQGPEFLTYFQNEAQLEKSRLLSDRFSAERPKGSFSTLEIQRTEQGDSAMYLCASTLVRRSKDNEQFFGPGTRLTVL.

The J gene is TRBJ2-2, the V gene TRBV5-1, with 7 positions matching TRBD1. Germline V gives CDR1 SGHRS, CDR2 YFSETQ. Germline trimming cut 5 bases from V and 6 bases from J; bases unmatched to any gene: 7. CDR3 length equals 14 residues. The DNA for the CDR3 is TGCGCCAGCAGTTTTCTCCAGGGGGCCGGGGAGCTGTTTTTT. This encodes CASSFLQGAGELFF.

The V gene is TRBV18, the J gene TRBJ2-7; possibly TRBD1 or TRBD2 for D (5 bases each). The CDR3 is 17 amino acids. Germline lookup yields CDR1 KGHSH and CDR2 LQKENI. Trimming shortened V by 3 bases and J by 3 bases, and 21 bases separated the two germline ends. The CDR3 nucleotides are TGTGCCAGCTCACCTTACCTCGGGGCAGGGAAGGGCTACGAGCAGTACTTC. Translation: CASSPYLGAGKGYEQYF.

This chain links TRBV6-1 with TRBJ1-2; D gene ambiguous. The CDR3 is 14 amino acids. V was pared by 3 bases and J by 2 bases, with 10 bases between. Germline-derived CDR1 and CDR2 are MNHNS and SASEGT. CDR3 DNA sequence: TGTGCCAGCAGTGATTCGTGGCGGAACTATGGCTACACCTTC. It translates to CASSDSWRNYGYTF.

The V and J genes are TRBV5-1 and TRBJ2-7; D is ambiguous. The CDR3 is 18 residues long. The germline CDR1 and CDR2 sequences are SGHRS and YFSETQ. Deletions cut 1 base from V and 2 bases from J, with 22 bases between. The CDR3 here is CASSLSSVSAYYPYEQYF. The DNA for the CDR3 is TGCGCCAGCAGCTTGTCGTCAGTCAGCGCCTATTATCCCTACGAGCAGTACTTC.

The V call is TRBV28, the J call TRBJ1-6, with a tentative D call TRBD1 (5 bases). Germline lookup yields CDR1 MDHEN and CDR2 SYDVKM. The CDR3 covers 13 residues. Trimming left V 7 bases short and J 7 bases short, with 11 bases between. CDR3 DNA sequence: TGTGCCAGCACCACCAGACAGAATTCACCCCTCCACTTT. Residues: CASTTRQNSPLHF. Full variable domain (rest looked up from reference TRBV28 and TRBJ1-6): DVKVTQSSRYLVKRTGEKVFLECVQDMDHENMFWYRQDPGLGLRLIYFSYDVKMKEKGDIPEGYSVSREKKERFSLILESASTNQTSMYLCASTTRQNSPLHFGNGTRLTVT.

This clone came up once. The chain recombines TRBV6-6 with TRBJ2-7; TRBD2 is a possible D gene (5 bases). Trimming took 6 bases from V and 5 from J, leaving 20 bases between them. Looked up from germline, CDR1 is MNHNY and CDR2 is SVGAGI (reference sequence). The CDR3 runs 15 residues. The CDR3 reads CASRDRLVAPHEQYF. The CDR3 DNA reads TGTGCCAGCAGAGACCGGTTAGTAGCGCCTCACGAGCAGTACTTC.

This clone was observed a few times. The chain employs TRBV4-2 and TRBJ2-7, with a tentative D call TRBD1 (5 bases). V was clipped by 0 bases and J by 2 bases, with 14 bases between them. This CDR3 is 16 amino acids long. Germline CDR1 and CDR2: LGHNA and YNFKEQ. CDR3 in DNA: TGTGCCAGCAGCCAAGATATCACAGGCCCAGCCTACGAGCAGTACTTC. Amino acids: CASSQDITGPAYEQYF.

The CDR3 DNA follows: TGTGCCAGCAATGGGGAGGGCAGCAATCAGCCCCAGCATTTT. It is translated as CASNGEGSNQPQHF. The rearrangement uses TRBV6-5 and TRBJ1-5; no firm D call. Germline assignment: CDR1 MNHEY and CDR2 SVGAGI. The CDR3 consists of 14 residues. Between the trimmed V and J ends, which lost 7 bases and 1 base, there was a span of 11 bases.

This rearrangement joins TRBV19 to TRBJ1-2, with D tentatively TRBD1 (6 bases). This CDR3 region has 17 residues. Per the germline V gene, CDR1 is LNHDA and CDR2 is SQIVND (reference sequence). The germline V and J ends were trimmed by 3 bases and 6 bases, with 23 bases remaining between them. The CDR3 sequence: CASSIDIYGGQIDGYTF. In DNA, the CDR3 is TGTGCCAGTAGTATTGATATATATGGTGGACAGATCGATGGCTACACCTTC. Full variable domain (remainder filled in from reference TRBV19 and TRBJ1-2): DGGITQSPKYLFRKEGQNVTLSCEQNLNHDAMYWYRQDPGQGLRLIYYSQIVNDFQKGDIAEGYSVSREKKESFPLTVTSAQKNPTAFYLCASSIDIYGGQIDGYTFGSGTRLTVV.

This clone was counted a single time. The CDR3 is CASSDPGQGFRPVYEQYF. The CDR3 coding sequence is TGTGCCAGCAGTGACCCCGGACAGGGATTTCGGCCGGTCTACGAGCAGTACTTC. The V gene is TRBV28, the J gene TRBJ2-7, with 8 bases that match TRBD1. Germline CDR1 is MDHEN and CDR2 is SYDVKM. The CDR3 covers 18 residues. The J segment lost 3 bases and the V segment lost 5 bases, leaving 18 bases of the junction unmatched. The variable domain in full, with the rest retrieved from reference TRBV28 and TRBJ2-7, is DVKVTQSSRYLVKRTGEKVFLECVQDMDHENMFWYRQDPGLGLRLIYFSYDVKMKEKGDIPEGYSVSREKKERFSLILESASTNQTSMYLCASSDPGQGFRPVYEQYFGPGTRLTVT.

As DNA, the CDR3 is TGTGCCTGGAGTTTTTCGATCCGACAGGAGCAGTTCTTC. Its translation is CAWSFSIRQEQFF. The gene calls are TRBV30 and TRBJ2-1, with a tentative D call TRBD1 (5 bases). V lost 2 bases to trimming and J lost 10 bases, with 15 bases between them. Per germline, CDR1 GTSNPN and CDR2 SVGIG (reference sequence). The CDR3 sequence is 13 residues long.

This clone has a handful of counts. The chain carries TRBV5-1 and TRBJ2-2; possible D gene TRBD2, 6 bases. V was cut by 4 bases and J by 5 bases, with 21 bases left in between. There are 17 residues in the CDR3. The germline V gene has CDR1 SGHRS and CDR2 YFSETQ. As DNA, the CDR3 is TGCGCCAGCAGCCCGGACTCGTGGGTAGGGAGGACCGGGGAGCTGTTTTTT. Residues: CASSPDSWVGRTGELFF. The variable domain in full, with the rest retrieved from reference TRBV5-1 and TRBJ2-2, is KAGVTQTPRYLIKTRGQQVTLSCSPISGHRSVSWYQQTPGQGLQFLFEYFSETQRNKGNFPGRFSGRQFSNSRSEMNVSTLELGDSALYLCASSPDSWVGRTGELFFGEGSRLTVL.

The chain employs TRBV10-3 and TRBJ1-3; TRBD1 agrees at 8 bases. Germline CDR1 reads ENHRY; CDR2 reads SYGVKD. Unmatched junction bases numbered 8, after V lost 10 bases and J lost 0 bases. The CDR3 spans 15 residues. Written as DNA, the CDR3 is TGTGCCAGCCGGACAGGGAGTACCTCTGGAAACACCATATATTTT. Translating gives CASRTGSTSGNTIYF.

This rearrangement joins TRBV6-5 to TRBJ2-7, with TRBD2 identical over 11 bases. Germline-derived CDR1 and CDR2 are MNHEY and SVGAGI. V lost 8 bases to trimming and J lost 2 bases; unmatched junction nucleotides: 2. The CDR3 contains 13 residues. CDR3 in amino acids: CASGTSGTYEQYF. CDR3 nucleotide sequence: TGTGCCAGCGGGACTAGCGGTACCTACGAGCAGTACTTC.

The V and J genes are TRBV4-1 and TRBJ1-6; D unresolved. The CDR3 length is 17 residues. Trimming shortened V by 0 bases and J by 0 bases, and 9 bases separated the two germline ends. Germline V gene sequence: CDR1 MGHRA, CDR2 YSYEKL. This CDR3 reads CASSQDKFSSYNSPLHF. The CDR3 nucleotides are TGCGCCAGCAGCCAAGATAAGTTTAGCTCCTATAATTCACCCCTCCACTTT.